A selection of T cell receptor beta chains follows, all from one sample in a study of shared clonotypes between healthy human individuals. Produced via immunoSEQ multiplex PCR; TCRdb's table is partial and in-frame only. Found here are about 600,000 clones, 98% of them singletons; the top ten hold 0.3%. Sample: naive CD8+ T cells sorted from blood. The receptor set was obtained from a man aged 25 to 45 in good health. The CDR3 runs from the conserved cysteine through the conserved F or W. D genes are given only for firm matches. Clone size is not always given. Where it is, it says once, few, many or a class for expanded clones.

j_call d_call clone_size v_call cdr3_nt cdr3_aa
TRBJ2-6 . . TRBV5-1 TGCGCCAGCAGCTTCCCCAATGGTTTACTAAGCTCTGGGGCCAACGTCCTGACTTTC CASSFPNGLLSSGANVLTF
TRBJ2-7 TRBD2 . TRBV9 TGTGCCAGCAGCGTTGTGGCGGGAGATTACGAGCAGTACTTC CASSVVAGDYEQYF
TRBJ1-5 . few TRBV10-2 TGCGCCAGCAGTGAGTCGCCCGGGAATAGCAATCAGCCCCAGCATTTT CASSESPGNSNQPQHF
TRBJ2-2 . . TRBV20-1 TGCAGTGCTTGGGACAACGGGGAGCTGTTTTTT CSAWDNGELFF
TRBJ2-3 TRBD1 . TRBV6-5 TGTGCCAGCAGTTACTCCGGGACAGGGGGCCGAGATACGCAGTATTTT CASSYSGTGGRDTQYF
TRBJ2-7 . . TRBV19 TGTGCCAGTAGCACCTCCCCTACAGCCATCGACGAGCAGTACTTC CASSTSPTAIDEQYF
TRBJ2-1 TRBD1 . TRBV7-9 TGTGCCAGCAGCAGCGGGACAGGGCACAATGAGCAGTTCTTC CASSSGTGHNEQFF
TRBJ2-1 . . TRBV9 TGTGCCAGCAGCGTAGTCCAGAGTGGGCCCAACGAGCATTTTTACAATGAGCAGTTCTTC CASSVVQSGPNEHFYNEQFF
TRBJ1-4 . . TRBV6-6 TGTGCCAGCAGTTACTCTCGGGAAAATGAAAAACTGTTTTTT CASSYSRENEKLFF
TRBJ2-1 . . TRBV10-1 TGCGCCAGCAGTGAGTCGGGGGGTGAGCAGTTCTTC CASSESGGEQFF
TRBJ2-7 TRBD1 once TRBV7-9 TGTGCCAGCAGCACCCCCCGTTCGGACAGGGTGACCTACGAGCAGTACTTC CASSTPRSDRVTYEQYF
TRBJ1-2 . . TRBV25-1 TGTGCCACCTACAGGGATCAGGGCGGCTACACCTTC CATYRDQGGYTF
TRBJ2-2 . . TRBV6-6 TGTGCCAGCAGTTACGCAGGTGCCGGGGAGCTGTTTTTT CASSYAGAGELFF
TRBJ2-3 . . TRBV7-6 TGTGCCAGCAGCTTTGGCGGAGATACGCAGTATTTT CASSFGGDTQYF
TRBJ2-2 TRBD2 once TRBV7-9 TGTGCCAGCAGTCCTCTCCGACTAGCGGGATCCGGGGAGCTGTTTTTT CASSPLRLAGSGELFF
TRBJ1-2 TRBD1 once TRBV7-9 TGTGCCAGCAGGTCCACAGGGGGCGATGGCTACACCTTC CASRSTGGDGYTF
TRBJ1-2 . . TRBV7-9 TGTGCCAGCAGCTTGGGCGGGAACTATGGCTACACCTTC CASSLGGNYGYTF
TRBJ1-1 . . TRBV7-8 TGTGCCAGCAGCTTAAGTGACGGGGAGAGCACTGAAGCTTTCTTT CASSLSDGESTEAFF
TRBJ2-7 . . TRBV7-9 TGTGCCAGCAGCTCCAAGGAGGGAAGCGCCGAGCAGTACTTC CASSSKEGSAEQYF
TRBJ2-5 . . TRBV27 TGTGCCACCAAGAGTACCGTGGGCAGGGACATCCAAGAGACCCAGTACTTC CATKSTVGRDIQETQYF
TRBJ2-1 . . TRBV7-9 TGTGCCAGCAGCGACAAATCTGGGACTTTAAACAATGAGCAGTTCTTC CASSDKSGTLNNEQFF
TRBJ1-5 . . TRBV2 TGTGCCAGCAGGCAGAGATATAGCAATCAGCCCCAGCATTTT CASRQRYSNQPQHF
TRBJ2-1 . . TRBV5-1 TGCGCCAGCAGCCCCCTGGCGGACCGCTCCTACAATGAGCAGTTCTTC CASSPLADRSYNEQFF
TRBJ1-1 . . TRBV29-1 TGCAGCGCTAAGACATTGAACACTGAAGCTTTCTTT CSAKTLNTEAFF
TRBJ2-5 . . TRBV4-1 TGCGCCAGCAGCCAAGATACTGAGACCCAGTACTTC CASSQDTETQYF
TRBJ1-5 TRBD1 . TRBV6-6 TGTGCCAGCAGAATCAGGGGGTTGGAGCCCCAGCATTTT CASRIRGLEPQHF
TRBJ2-6 . . TRBV4-1 TGCGCCAGCAGCCCAGGCTCTGGGGCCAACGTCCTGACTTTC CASSPGSGANVLTF
TRBJ2-7 . . TRBV1 TGCACCAGCAGCCAAGCAGTACAGGGGGGCCGCTACGAGCAGTACTTC CTSSQAVQGGRYEQYF
TRBJ1-1 TRBD1 . TRBV30 TGTGCCTGGAGTTACAGGGGGTTAAACACTGAAGCTTTCTTT CAWSYRGLNTEAFF
TRBJ2-3 TRBD1 . TRBV30 TGTGCCTGGAGGGGGACAGTAGATACGCAGTATTTT CAWRGTVDTQYF
TRBJ1-1 . . TRBV7-9 TGTGCCAGCAGTGATGGGGTGGGCGTGAACACTGAAGCTTTCTTT CASSDGVGVNTEAFF
TRBJ2-3 . . TRBV10-1 TGCGCCAGCAGTGCCCTCTCGACAGATACGCAGTATTTT CASSALSTDTQYF
TRBJ2-1 TRBD2 . TRBV6-6 TGTGCCAGCAGTTACGGGACTAGCGGGAGTGAGCAGTTCTTC CASSYGTSGSEQFF
TRBJ2-5 . . TRBV11-2 TGTGCCAGCAGCTTAGGTGGCGGCAGGGAGACCCAGTACTTC CASSLGGGRETQYF
TRBJ2-1 . . TRBV4-2 TGTGCCAGCAGCCAAGAAGGCGGGGCGACAAATGAGCAGTTCTTC CASSQEGGATNEQFF
TRBJ2-7 TRBD2 . TRBV19 TGTGCCAGCACAGAGACTAGCGGCTACGAGCAGTACTTC CASTETSGYEQYF